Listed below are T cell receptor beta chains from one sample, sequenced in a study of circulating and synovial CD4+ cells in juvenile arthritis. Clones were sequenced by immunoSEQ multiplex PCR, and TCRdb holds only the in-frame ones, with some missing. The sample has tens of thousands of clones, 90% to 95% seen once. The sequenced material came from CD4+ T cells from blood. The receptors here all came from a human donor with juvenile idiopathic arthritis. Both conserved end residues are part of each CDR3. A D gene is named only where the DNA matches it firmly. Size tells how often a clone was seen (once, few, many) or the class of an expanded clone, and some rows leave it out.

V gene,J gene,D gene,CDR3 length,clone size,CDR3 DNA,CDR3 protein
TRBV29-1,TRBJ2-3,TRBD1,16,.,TGCAGCGTGAATACCGGACAGGGGAGAGTCACAGATACGCAGTATTTT,CSVNTGQGRVTDTQYF
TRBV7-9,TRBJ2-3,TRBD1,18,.,TGTGCCAGCAGCTTAGGAAGAACTTACAGGGGTTTCACAGATACGCAGTATTTT,CASSLGRTYRGFTDTQYF
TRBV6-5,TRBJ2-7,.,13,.,TGTGCCAGCACCCATCGGGGATTCTACGAGCAGTACTTC,CASTHRGFYEQYF
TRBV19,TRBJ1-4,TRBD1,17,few,TGTGCCAGTAGCACCTTGTCCTGGAGGGGGCAGGGTGAAAAACTGTTTTTT,CASSTLSWRGQGEKLFF
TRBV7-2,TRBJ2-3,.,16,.,TGTGCCAGCAGCTCCCCAAGCGGGCCTTACACAGATACGCAGTATTTT,CASSSPSGPYTDTQYF
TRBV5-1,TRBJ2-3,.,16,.,TGCGCCAGCAGCCCTGGCCAGGGGACGTTTGAAGATACGCAGTATTTT,CASSPGQGTFEDTQYF
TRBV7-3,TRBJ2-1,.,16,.,TGTGCCAGCAGTTTACTTAGAGGGAGCTCCTACAATGAGCAGTTCTTC,CASSLLRGSSYNEQFF
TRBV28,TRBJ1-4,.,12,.,TGTGCCAGCAGTTTCCAGGGGCTTAAACTGTTTTTT,CASSFQGLKLFF
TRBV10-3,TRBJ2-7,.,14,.,TGTGCCATCAGGATGACAGAGAGCTCCTACGAGCAGTACTTC,CAIRMTESSYEQYF
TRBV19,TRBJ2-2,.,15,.,TGTGCCAGTAGTGACTATGACAGGCCCACCGGGGAGCTGTTTTTT,CASSDYDRPTGELFF
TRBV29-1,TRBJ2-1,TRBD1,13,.,TGCAGCGTAACAGGGGTCTCCTACAATGAGCAGTTCTTC,CSVTGVSYNEQFF
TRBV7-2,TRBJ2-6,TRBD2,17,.,TGTGCCAGCGCGACAGCGGGGGGCGTCTCTGGGGCCAACGTCCTGACTTTC,CASATAGGVSGANVLTF
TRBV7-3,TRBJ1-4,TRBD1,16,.,TGTGCCAGCAGCCCGAGACAGGGGAGGGCTAATGAAAAACTGTTTTTT,CASSPRQGRANEKLFF
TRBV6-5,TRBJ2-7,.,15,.,TGTGCCAGCAGTTACTCCCAAGCGACGGATTACGAGCAGTACTTC,CASSYSQATDYEQYF
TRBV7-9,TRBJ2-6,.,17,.,TGTGCCAGCAGCTTAGGCGGACTGCTCTCTGGGGCCAACGTCCTGACTTTC,CASSLGGLLSGANVLTF
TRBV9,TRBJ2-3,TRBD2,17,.,TGTGCCAGCAGCGTAAGGACTAGCGGGCGCACCACAGATACGCAGTATTTT,CASSVRTSGRTTDTQYF
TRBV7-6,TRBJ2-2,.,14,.,TGTGCCAGCAGCCCACAGGGAACGGCCGGGGAGCTGTTTTTT,CASSPQGTAGELFF
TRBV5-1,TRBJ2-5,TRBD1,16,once,TGCGCCAGCAGCTTCTCGTTGGGACAGGGGGGGGAGACCCAGTACTTC,CASSFSLGQGGETQYF
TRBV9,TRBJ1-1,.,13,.,TGTGCCACCAGCCTGGGCATGAACACTGAAGCTTTCTTT,CATSLGMNTEAFF
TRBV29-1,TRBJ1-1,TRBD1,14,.,TGCAGCGTTGAAGGCAGACAGGGTCCCCGAGAAGCTTTCTTT,CSVEGRQGPREAFF
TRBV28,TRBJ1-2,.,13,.,TGTGCCAGCAGGCGCCTAACGGGGGACGGCTACACCTTC,CASRRLTGDGYTF
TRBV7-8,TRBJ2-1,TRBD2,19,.,TGTGCCAGCAGCTTAATACCCCCGGGTGGGACTAGCGGGATTGGTGAGCAGTTCTTC,CASSLIPPGGTSGIGEQFF
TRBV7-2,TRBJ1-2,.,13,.,TGTGCCAGCAGCTTTACAGGGCGGTATGGCTACACCTTC,CASSFTGRYGYTF
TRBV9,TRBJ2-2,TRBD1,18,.,TGTGCCAGCAGCGTAGCTACGGGGACAGGGGGCATCACCGGGGAGCTGTTTTTT,CASSVATGTGGITGELFF
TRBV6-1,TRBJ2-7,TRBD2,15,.,TGTGCCAGCAGCGTAGCGGGGGGCTCGTCCTACGAGCAGTACTTC,CASSVAGGSSYEQYF
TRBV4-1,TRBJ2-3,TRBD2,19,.,TGCGCCAGCAGCCAAGATCCCCTTGGGAGCGGGGGGCGCACAGATACGCAGTATTTT,CASSQDPLGSGGRTDTQYF
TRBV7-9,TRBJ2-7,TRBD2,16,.,TGTGCCAGCAGCTTAGGACTAGCGGGAGGGGCTTACGAGCAGTACTTC,CASSLGLAGGAYEQYF
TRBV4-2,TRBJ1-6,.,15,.,TGTGCCAGCAGCCAAGGGGGCGGCGATAATTCCCCCCTCCACTTT,CASSQGGGDNSPLHF
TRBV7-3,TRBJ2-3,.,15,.,TGTGCCAGCAGCCCCCTACAGGGAAGCACAGATACGCAGTATTTT,CASSPLQGSTDTQYF
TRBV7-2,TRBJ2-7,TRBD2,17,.,TGTGCCAGCAGCTTACGTTCGGGCGGGGGGGCCACCTACGAGCAGTACTTC,CASSLRSGGGATYEQYF
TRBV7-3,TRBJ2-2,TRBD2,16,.,TGTGCCAGCAGCCCCAACCCGGGACTAGCGACCGGGGAGCTGTTTTTT,CASSPNPGLATGELFF
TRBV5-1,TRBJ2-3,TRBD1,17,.,TGCGCCAGCAGCTTGGTTCTCAGGGGGCGAATAGCGGATACGCAGTATTTT,CASSLVLRGRIADTQYF
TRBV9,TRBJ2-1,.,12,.,TGTGCCAGCAGCGTGTCCCTGAGTGAGCAGTTCTTC,CASSVSLSEQFF
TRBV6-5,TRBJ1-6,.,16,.,TGTGCCAGCAGTTACAGGGGCGCGGTTGATAATTCACCCCTCCACTTT,CASSYRGAVDNSPLHF
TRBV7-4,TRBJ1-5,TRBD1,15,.,TGTGCCAGCAGCGCCAGACAGGGGATAAATCAGCCCCAGCATTTT,CASSARQGINQPQHF
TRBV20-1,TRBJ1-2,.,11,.,TGCAGTGCCTCTTCAGGGCGTGGCTACACCTTC,CSASSGRGYTF
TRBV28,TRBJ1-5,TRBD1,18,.,TGTGCCAGCAGTTTTCCAGGCTCCGGGACAGGGGGATTGGGGCCCCAGCATTTT,CASSFPGSGTGGLGPQHF
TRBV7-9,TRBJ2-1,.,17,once,TGTGCCAGCAGCCTCCTAGAAGGCCTCTTACCCTACAATGAGCAGTTCTTC,CASSLLEGLLPYNEQFF
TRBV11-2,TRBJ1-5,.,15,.,TGTGCCAGCAGCTTAGATATCGCGGGCAATCAGCCCCAGCATTTT,CASSLDIAGNQPQHF
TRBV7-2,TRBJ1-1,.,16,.,TGTGCCAGCAGCCTCACTTGGACAGAAAAAACCACTGAAGCTTTCTTT,CASSLTWTEKTTEAFF
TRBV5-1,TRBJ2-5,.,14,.,TGCGCCAGCAGCTTGGAAAGGGGTATGGAGACCCAGTACTTC,CASSLERGMETQYF
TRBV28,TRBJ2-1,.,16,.,TGTGCCAGCAGTTTAACTTCGAGCGGTGGTCGCAATGAGCAGTTCTTC,CASSLTSSGGRNEQFF